This T cell receptor beta chain was observed in a study of response to subunit inactivated influenza vaccine. V lost 0 bases, J lost 6 bases, and 12 bases lay in between. This CDR3 spans 15 amino acids. Per germline, CDR1 LGHNA and CDR2 YSLEER. A few counts support this clonotype. The antigen is unknown. Using its own MiXCR run on the RT-PCR reads, TCRdb lists one record per CDR3 protein. This table holds about 780,000 distinct CDR3 sequences, about 18% found once. Study-wide results and caveats: Each seasonal influenza vaccination, the authors suggested, recruits few new T cells.

The specimen comprised PBMCs from blood, sampled approximately 5 days after vaccination. This TCR derives from a man aged 45 to 65 who received an inactivated influenza vaccine. This chain links TRBV4-3 with TRBJ2-1, with D perhaps matching TRBD2 (5 bases). CDR3 coding DNA: TGCGCCAGCAGCCAAGAAAGAGGGCCGGGCAATGAGCAGTTCTTC. Encoded protein: CASSQERGPGNEQFF.